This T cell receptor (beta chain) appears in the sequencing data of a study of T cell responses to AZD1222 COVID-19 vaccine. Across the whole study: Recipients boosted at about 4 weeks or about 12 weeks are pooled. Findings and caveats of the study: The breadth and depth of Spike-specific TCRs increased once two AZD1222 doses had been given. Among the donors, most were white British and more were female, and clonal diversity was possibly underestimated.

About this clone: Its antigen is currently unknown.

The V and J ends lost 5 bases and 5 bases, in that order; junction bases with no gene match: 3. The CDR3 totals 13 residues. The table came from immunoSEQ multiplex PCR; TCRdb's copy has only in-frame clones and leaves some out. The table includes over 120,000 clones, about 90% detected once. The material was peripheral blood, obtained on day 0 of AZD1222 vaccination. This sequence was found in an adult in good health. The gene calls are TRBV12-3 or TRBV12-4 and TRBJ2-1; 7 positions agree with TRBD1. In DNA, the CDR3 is TGTGCCAGCAGTGAGGACAGGAACAATGAGCAGTTCTTC. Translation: CASSEDRNNEQFF.